The clone carrying this T cell receptor beta chain was counted between two and nine times. Trimming removed 1 base from V and 9 bases from J; junction bases left unmatched: 5. Germline assignment: CDR1 SGHDN and CDR2 FVKESK. The CDR3 consists of 15 residues. Source study methods: Reference gene primers were amplified, and this amplification served to estimate nucleated cell counts. Here immunoSEQ multiplex PCR was the method, and the copy in TCRdb shows in-frame clones only, minus some. D and trimming were read from the DNA, whereas the V and J calls and clone size are those reported in that table. This table has some 150,000 clones, 85% appearing once. This specimen belongs to a study of blood T cell repertoires in COVID-19. Turning to the study itself: The United States, Italy and Spain were the sources of the acute and convalescent COVID-19 samples. Sample material is recorded as cDNA or gDNA derived from T cells, B-cell-depleted T cells, or PBMCs.

Input material: peripheral blood. The V gene is TRBV14, the J gene TRBJ2-1; TRBD2 matches 11 bases. This receptor was identified in a man aged 45 to 65 with acute or convalescent COVID-19. The CDR3 coding sequence is TGTGCCAGCAGCCAAGTAGCGGGAGGGTTCAGTGAGCAGTTCTTC. Its protein product is CASSQVAGGFSEQFF.